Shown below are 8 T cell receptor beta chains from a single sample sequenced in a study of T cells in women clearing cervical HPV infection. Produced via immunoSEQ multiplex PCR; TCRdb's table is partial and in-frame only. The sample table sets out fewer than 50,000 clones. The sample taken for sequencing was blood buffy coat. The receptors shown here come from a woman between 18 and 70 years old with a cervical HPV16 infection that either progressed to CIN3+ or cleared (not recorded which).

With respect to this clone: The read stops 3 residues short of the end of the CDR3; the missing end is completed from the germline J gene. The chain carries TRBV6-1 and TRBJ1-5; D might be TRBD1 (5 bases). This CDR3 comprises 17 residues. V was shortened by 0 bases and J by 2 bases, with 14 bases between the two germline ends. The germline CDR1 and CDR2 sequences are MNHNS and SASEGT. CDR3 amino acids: CASSEARGIQGNQPQHF. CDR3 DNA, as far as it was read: TGTGCCAGCAGTGAAGCGCGGGGAATACAGGGCAATCAGCCC.

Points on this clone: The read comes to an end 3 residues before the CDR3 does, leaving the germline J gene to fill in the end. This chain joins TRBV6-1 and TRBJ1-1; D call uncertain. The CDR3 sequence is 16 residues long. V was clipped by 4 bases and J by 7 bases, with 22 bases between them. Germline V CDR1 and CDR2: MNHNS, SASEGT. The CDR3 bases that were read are TGTGCCAGCAGTGGCGGCGTAGTGGTTGGAGCGAGTGAA. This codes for CASSGGVVVGASE. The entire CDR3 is CASSGGVVVGASEAFF.

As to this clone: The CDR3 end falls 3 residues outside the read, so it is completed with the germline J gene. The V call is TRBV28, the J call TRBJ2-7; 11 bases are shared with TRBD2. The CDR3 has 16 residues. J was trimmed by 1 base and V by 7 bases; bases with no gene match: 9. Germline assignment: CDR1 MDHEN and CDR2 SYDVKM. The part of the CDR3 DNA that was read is TGTGCCAGCACCGGACTAGCGGGCCGAGGTTCCTACGAG. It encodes CASTGLAGRGSYE. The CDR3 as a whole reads CASTGLAGRGSYEQYF. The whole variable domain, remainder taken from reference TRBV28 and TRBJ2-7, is DVKVTQSSRYLVKRTGEKVFLECVQDMDHENMFWYRQDPGLGLRLIYFSYDVKMKEKGDIPEGYSVSREKKERFSLILESASTNQTSMYLCASTGLAGRGSYEQYFGPGTRLTVT.

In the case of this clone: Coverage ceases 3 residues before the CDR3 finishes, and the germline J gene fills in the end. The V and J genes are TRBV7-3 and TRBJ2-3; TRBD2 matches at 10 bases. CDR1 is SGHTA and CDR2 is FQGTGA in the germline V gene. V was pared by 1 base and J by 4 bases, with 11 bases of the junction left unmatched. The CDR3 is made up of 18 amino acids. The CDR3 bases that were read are TGTGCCAGCAGCTTAAGGCGCCTAGCGGGGGCCGTGCCAGATACG. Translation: CASSLRRLAGAVPDT. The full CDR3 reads CASSLRRLAGAVPDTQYF.

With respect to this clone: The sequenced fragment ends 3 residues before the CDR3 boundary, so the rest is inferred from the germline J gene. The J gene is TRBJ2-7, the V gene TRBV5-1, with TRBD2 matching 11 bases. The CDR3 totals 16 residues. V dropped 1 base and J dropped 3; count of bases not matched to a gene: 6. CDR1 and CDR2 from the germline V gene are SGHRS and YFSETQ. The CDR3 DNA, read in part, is TGCGCCAGCAGCTTGACTAGCGGGAGATCAAGCTACGAG. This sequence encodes CASSLTSGRSSYE. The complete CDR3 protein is CASSLTSGRSSYEQYF.

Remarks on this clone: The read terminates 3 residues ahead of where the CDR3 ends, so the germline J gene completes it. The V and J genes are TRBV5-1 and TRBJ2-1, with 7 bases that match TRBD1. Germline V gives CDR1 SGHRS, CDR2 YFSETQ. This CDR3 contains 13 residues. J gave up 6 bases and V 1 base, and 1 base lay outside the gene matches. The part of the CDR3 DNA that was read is TGCGCCAGCAGCTTGTCAGGGGGCAATGAG. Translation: CASSLSGGNE. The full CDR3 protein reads CASSLSGGNEQFF. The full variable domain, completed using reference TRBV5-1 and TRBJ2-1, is KAGVTQTPRYLIKTRGQQVTLSCSPISGHRSVSWYQQTPGQGLQFLFEYFSETQRNKGNFPGRFSGRQFSNSRSEMNVSTLELGDSALYLCASSLSGGNEQFFGPGTRLTVL.

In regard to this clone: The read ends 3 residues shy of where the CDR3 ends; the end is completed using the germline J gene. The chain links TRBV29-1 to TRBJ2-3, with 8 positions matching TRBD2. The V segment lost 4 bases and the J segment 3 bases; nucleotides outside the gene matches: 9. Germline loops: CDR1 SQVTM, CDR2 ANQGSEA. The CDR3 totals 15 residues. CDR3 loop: CSVAGGRRGTDTQYF. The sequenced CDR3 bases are TGCAGCGTTGCGGGGGGGCGAAGGGGGACAGATACG.

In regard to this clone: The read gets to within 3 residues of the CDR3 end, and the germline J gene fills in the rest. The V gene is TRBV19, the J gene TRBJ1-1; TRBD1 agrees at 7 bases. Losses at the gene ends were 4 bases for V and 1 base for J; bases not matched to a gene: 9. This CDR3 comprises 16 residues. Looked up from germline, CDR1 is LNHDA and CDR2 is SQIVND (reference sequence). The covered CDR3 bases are TGTGCCAGTAGTACACAGGGGATCCAGGAGAACACTGAA. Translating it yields CASSTQGIQENTE. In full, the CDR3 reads CASSTQGIQENTEAFF. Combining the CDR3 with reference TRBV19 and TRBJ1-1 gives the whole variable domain DGGITQSPKYLFRKEGQNVTLSCEQNLNHDAMYWYRQDPGQGLRLIYYSQIVNDFQKGDIAEGYSVSREKKESFPLTVTSAQKNPTAFYLCASSTQGIQENTEAFFGQGTRLTVV.